The 22 T cell receptor beta chains below come from one sample, sequenced in a study of neurological immune-mediated disorders. TCRdb fed the 5' RACE reads into MiXCR, producing one record per CDR3 protein. The data show tens of thousands of distinct CDR3 sequences, roughly 15% seen once. Sequencing was done on a sample of PBMCs. The receptors shown here come from a man between 65 and 79 years old in good health.

This clonotype was seen ten or more times. The gene calls are TRBV11-2 and TRBJ2-2; TRBD2 aligns across 7 bases. CDR3 length equals 14 residues. V dropped 10 bases and J dropped 4; count of bases not matched to a gene: 9. The germline V gene encodes CDR1 SGHAT and CDR2 FQNNGV. CDR3: CANSWGGATGELFF. CDR3 bases: TGTGCCAACTCGTGGGGGGGAGCCACCGGGGAGCTGTTTTTT.

This clonotype was found a few times. The chain joins TRBV7-8 to TRBJ1-4; D is uncertain. The germline gives CDR1 SGHVS, CDR2 FQNEAQ. The ends were cut back, 1 base at V and 8 bases at J, with 5 bases in the middle. The CDR3 is 12 residues long. CDR3 DNA sequence: TGTGCCAGCAGCTTAGGTCTCGAAAAACTGTTTTTT. Protein: CASSLGLEKLFF.

This clonotype showed up many times. The chain employs TRBV3-1 and TRBJ2-3; TRBD2 matches 8 bases. Germline CDR1 reads LGHDT; CDR2 reads YNNKEL (reference sequence). The ends lost 4 bases at V and 2 bases at J; junction bases unmatched: 11. CDR3 size: 17 residues. Written as DNA, the CDR3 is TGTGCCAGCAGCCCTTTCCCCTTAGCGGGGTTCACAGATACGCAGTATTTT. This sequence encodes CASSPFPLAGFTDTQYF.

This clonotype was counted at least ten times. The chain employs TRBV5-5 and TRBJ1-1; the D is unclear. Germline V gives CDR1 SGHKS, CDR2 YYEKEE (reference sequence). The CDR3 length is 15 residues. Trimming removed 4 bases at V and 2 bases at J, with 15 bases between. CDR3 residues: CASSHVPTVNTEAFF. In DNA form, the CDR3 reads TGTGCCAGCAGCCACGTCCCGACCGTCAACACTGAAGCTTTCTTT.

This clonotype was counted at least ten times. V usage is TRBV7-8 and J usage is TRBJ2-7; D gene ambiguous. The length of the CDR3 is 14 residues. Germline CDR1 reads SGHVS; CDR2 reads FQNEAQ. Between the trimmed V and J ends, which lost 4 bases and 3 bases, there was a span of 13 bases. This CDR3 is CASSSGRLNYEQYF. For the CDR3, the DNA is TGTGCCAGCAGCTCAGGACGATTAAACTACGAGCAGTACTTC.

The chain employs TRBV5-1 and TRBJ2-7; 11 positions agree with TRBD2. The CDR3 runs 14 residues. J lost 4 bases, V lost 4 bases, and 4 bases had no gene match. CDR1 and CDR2 from the germline V gene are SGHRS and YFSETQ. The CDR3 region is CASSKTSGKYEQYF. The CDR3 DNA reads as TGCGCCAGCAGCAAGACTAGCGGGAAGTACGAGCAGTACTTC.

In its sample, this clonotype was seen a few times. The rearrangement joins TRBV6-2 or TRBV6-3 to TRBJ1-5, with D uncertain. Trimming pared 7 bases from V and 4 bases from J, leaving 14 bases between. The germline gives CDR1 MNHEY, CDR2 SVGEGT. The CDR3 is 14 amino acids. Here the CDR3 reads CASTPRAPNQPQHF. In nucleotides, the CDR3 is TGTGCCAGCACCCCCCGGGCACCAAATCAGCCCCAGCATTTT.

This clonotype was seen many times. V usage is TRBV14 and J usage is TRBJ1-2, with TRBD1 matching 8 bases. CDR1 is SGHDN, CDR2 FVKESK, per germline. The CDR3 spans 15 residues. J gave up 2 bases and V 1 base, and 3 bases lay outside the gene matches. The CDR3, as DNA: TGTGCCAGCAGCCAAGTGACAGGGGCGAACTATGGCTACACCTTC. Protein sequence: CASSQVTGANYGYTF.

This clonotype showed up many times. The V gene is TRBV7-9, the J gene TRBJ1-5; 7 bases match TRBD1. The CDR3 length is 14 residues. V lost 5 bases, J lost 0 bases, and 1 base stayed unmatched. Germline loops: CDR1 SEHNR, CDR2 FQNEAQ (reference sequence). This chain's CDR3 is CASSDRDSNQPQHF. CDR3 DNA sequence: TGTGCCAGCAGCGACAGGGATAGCAATCAGCCCCAGCATTTT.

This clonotype came up a few times. The rearrangement joins TRBV24-1 to TRBJ2-3; TRBD2 matches 7 bases. Losses at the gene ends were 5 bases for V and 7 bases for J; bases not matched to a gene: 11. Per germline, CDR1 KGHDR and CDR2 SFDVKD. The length of the CDR3 is 15 residues. Here the CDR3 DNA reads TGTGCCACCAGTGGGGGTTGGACTAGTATGTATACGCAGTATTTT. Its translation is CATSGGWTSMYTQYF.

The V call is TRBV7-9, the J call TRBJ1-5, with 7 nucleotides matching TRBD1. CDR1 is SEHNR and CDR2 is FQNEAQ in the germline V gene (reference sequence). V was pared by 4 bases and J by 7 bases, with 7 bases of the junction left unmatched. The CDR3 length is 14 residues. Here the CDR3 reads CASSSTGLGQPQHF. The CDR3 DNA follows: TGTGCCAGCAGCTCGACAGGGTTGGGACAGCCCCAGCATTTT.

This clonotype has at least ten counts. The rearrangement uses TRBV10-3 and TRBJ2-7, with D perhaps TRBD2 (5 bases). Between the trimmed V and J ends, which lost 4 bases and 0 bases, there was a span of 10 bases. This CDR3 has 14 residues. Germline loops: CDR1 ENHRY, CDR2 SYGVKD. As DNA, the CDR3 is TGTGCCATCAGTGGGGAAGGGAGCTCCTACGAGCAGTACTTC. Amino acids: CAISGEGSSYEQYF.

In this sample, this clonotype turned up many times. The chain combines TRBV28 with TRBJ2-7; D assignment may be TRBD1 or TRBD2 (5 bases each). The CDR3 is made up of 14 amino acids. The germline gives CDR1 MDHEN, CDR2 SYDVKM. The ends were cut back, 10 bases at V and 2 bases at J, with 18 bases in the middle. As DNA, the CDR3 is TGTGCCACCCGAGGGGACCAAGAAACCTACGAGCAGTACTTC. It is translated as CATRGDQETYEQYF.

This clonotype was observed many times. The chain combines TRBV20-1 with TRBJ2-5; D ambiguous. There are 14 residues in the CDR3. Trimming left V 5 bases short and J 4 bases short, with 17 bases between. Germline-derived CDR1 and CDR2 are DFQATT and SNEGSKA (reference sequence). CDR3 in amino acids: CSASRIVGGETQYF. CDR3 in DNA: TGCAGTGCTTCCCGCATTGTGGGTGGAGAGACCCAGTACTTC.

The V gene is TRBV20-1, the J gene TRBJ2-3; no reliable D call. The CDR3 extends over 14 amino acids. CDR1 is DFQATT, CDR2 SNEGSKA, per germline (reference sequence). V lost 1 base and J 7 bases, leaving 15 bases between the germline ends. CDR3 nucleotides: TGCAGTGCTAGAGGTACGGAGTCCGCCTATACGCAGTATTTT. Its protein product is CSARGTESAYTQYF.

There are a few counts of this clonotype. The chain joins TRBV5-1 to TRBJ2-7; TRBD1 matches at 8 bases. The CDR3 consists of 15 residues. Trimming at V came to 0 bases and at J to 0 bases, leaving 2 bases not matched to a gene. Germline V lookup: CDR1 SGHRS, CDR2 YFSETQ. CDR3 amino acids: CASSLGTGNSYEQYF. In DNA form, the CDR3 reads TGCGCCAGCAGCTTGGGGACAGGGAACTCCTACGAGCAGTACTTC.

This clonotype was observed many times. The V and J genes are TRBV4-3 and TRBJ2-5; 8 nucleotides align to TRBD2. V was pared by 0 bases and J by 1 base, with 1 base of the junction left unmatched. CDR1 is LGHNA and CDR2 is YSLEER in the germline V gene. The CDR3 spans 15 residues. The CDR3 DNA reads as TGCGCCAGCAGCCAAGACGGGGGGGTCCAAGAGACCCAGTACTTC. It codes for CASSQDGGVQETQYF.

This clonotype was counted ten times or more. This chain connects TRBV24-1 to TRBJ1-1, with 7 nucleotides matching TRBD1. Trimming at V came to 2 bases and at J to 8 bases, leaving 1 base not matched to a gene. CDR3 length: 12 amino acids. Germline lookup yields CDR1 KGHDR and CDR2 SFDVKD. The CDR3 here is CATSDSDREAFF. The CDR3, as DNA: TGTGCCACCAGTGATTCGGACAGGGAAGCTTTCTTT.

The rearrangement uses TRBV7-9 and TRBJ1-1, with D possibly matching TRBD1 (6 bases). This CDR3 contains 13 residues. V gave up 6 bases and J gave up 4 bases, with 12 bases separating them. CDR1 is SEHNR, CDR2 FQNEAQ, per germline (reference sequence). CDR3 amino acids: CASRGTTCTEAFF. CDR3 sequence (DNA): TGTGCCAGCAGGGGGACAACTTGCACTGAAGCTTTCTTT. The whole variable domain, remainder taken from reference TRBV7-9 and TRBJ1-1, is DTGVSQNPRHKITKRGQNVTFRCDPISEHNRLYWYRQTLGQGPEFLTYFQNEAQLEKSRLLSDRFSAERPKGSFSTLEIQRTEQGDSAMYLCASRGTTCTEAFFGQGTRLTVV.

In this sample, this clonotype turned up many times. CDR3 in DNA: TGTGCCAGCAGCTTAGCGGAGCCTGGGGGCTACACCTTC. Translating it yields CASSLAEPGGYTF. The chain carries TRBV7-2 and TRBJ1-2; D ambiguous. CDR1 and CDR2 (germline): SGHTA, FQGNSA. Trimming removed 0 bases from V and 8 bases from J, with 10 bases in between. This CDR3 is 13 amino acids long.

This clonotype was detected many times. The chain has TRBV11-2 and TRBJ2-3, with D uncertain. Trimming pared 5 bases from V and 2 bases from J, leaving 5 bases between. The CDR3 covers 12 residues. Germline CDR1 and CDR2: SGHAT and FQNNGV. The CDR3 is CASSLFTDTQYF. The CDR3 nucleotides are TGTGCCAGCAGCCTCTTCACAGATACGCAGTATTTT.

This clonotype has more than one count but fewer than ten. The chain links TRBV7-2 to TRBJ1-4; the D gene is possibly TRBD1 (5 bases). The CDR3 runs to 13 residues. Between the trimmed V and J ends, which lost 2 bases and 8 bases, there was a span of 9 bases. The germline V gene encodes CDR1 SGHTA and CDR2 FQGNSA. The CDR3 bases are TGTGCCAGCAGCTTAACCTGGGGCGAAAAACTGTTTTTT. It specifies CASSLTWGEKLFF.